A single sample is the source of the 22 T cell receptor beta chains below, sequenced in a study of T-cell memory formation after mild COVID-19. MiXCR, run by TCRdb on the 5' RACE reads, gives a single entry per CDR3 protein. Altogether more than 300,000 distinct CDR3 sequences are present, roughly 15% being singletons, with the ten largest covering approximately 21%. Specimen: PBMCs or a T cell subset sorted from them (not recorded which). Receptors were obtained from a man younger than 35 who had mild COVID-19 (a few samples of this study predate the infection). Cell type and time point are not known.

This rearrangement joins TRBV6-2 or TRBV6-3 to TRBJ1-1, with D possibly being TRBD1 (6 bases). This CDR3 region has 12 residues. V lost 2 bases and J 8 bases, leaving 9 bases between the germline ends. From germline, CDR1 is MNHEY and CDR2 SVGEGT. CDR3 loop: CASSYTDREAFF. Here the CDR3 DNA reads TGTGCCAGCAGTTACACCGACAGGGAAGCTTTCTTT.

This clonotype has a handful of counts. The V gene is TRBV28, the J gene TRBJ2-7, with TRBD2 identical over 8 bases. This CDR3 has 12 residues. Germline V gene sequence: CDR1 MDHEN, CDR2 SYDVKM. Trimming took 6 bases from V and 5 from J; bases not matched to a gene: 3. As DNA, the CDR3 is TGTGCCAGCAGGACTAGCGTTCACGAGCAGTACTTC. Translation: CASRTSVHEQYF. The full variable domain, with the rest looked up from reference TRBV28 and TRBJ2-7, is DVKVTQSSRYLVKRTGEKVFLECVQDMDHENMFWYRQDPGLGLRLIYFSYDVKMKEKGDIPEGYSVSREKKERFSLILESASTNQTSMYLCASRTSVHEQYFGPGTRLTVT.

This clonotype has at least ten counts. The chain employs TRBV5-1 and TRBJ2-3; D gene ambiguous. Per the germline V gene, CDR1 is SGHRS and CDR2 is YFSETQ. Trimming took off 4 bases at V and 0 bases at J, with 6 bases between the two ends. There are 13 residues in the CDR3. CDR3 nucleotides: TGCGCCAGCAGCCATGATAGCACAGATACGCAGTATTTT. Residues: CASSHDSTDTQYF.

The chain links TRBV28 to TRBJ2-6; D call uncertain. V lost 4 bases, J lost 4 bases, and 11 bases lay in between. Per the germline V gene, CDR1 is MDHEN and CDR2 is SYDVKM. The CDR3 extends over 15 amino acids. CDR3 nucleotide sequence: TGTGCCAGCAGTTACCGACTCTCGGGGGCCAACGTCCTGACTTTC. It specifies CASSYRLSGANVLTF.

J is TRBJ1-1 and V is TRBV2; D is undetermined. This CDR3 has 12 amino acids. CDR1 and CDR2 (germline): SNHLY, FYNNEI. Trimming cost V 4 bases and J 7 bases, with 10 bases left between them. CDR3 sequence (DNA): TGTGCCAGCAGTGGACCGGGCCGTGAAGCTTTCTTT. It yields the protein CASSGPGREAFF.

The chain links TRBV7-2 to TRBJ1-6; no clear D. Trimming cost V 7 bases and J 0 bases, with 13 bases left between them. Germline CDR1 reads SGHTA; CDR2 reads FQGNSA. The CDR3 contains 16 residues. The CDR3 sequence: CASKPDGGSYNSPLHF. CDR3 bases: TGTGCCAGCAAACCCGACGGAGGCTCCTATAATTCACCCCTCCACTTT.

This clonotype was seen repeatedly, ten times or more. The chain uses TRBV7-3 and TRBJ2-6; D perhaps matches TRBD2 (5 bases). Per the germline V gene, CDR1 is SGHTA and CDR2 is FQGTGA. The CDR3 spans 17 residues. V gave up 5 bases and J gave up 2 bases, with 16 bases separating them. This chain's CDR3 is CASSVNGAGTGANVLTF. CDR3 coding DNA: TGTGCCAGCAGCGTGAACGGCGCGGGCACTGGGGCCAACGTCCTGACTTTC.

The sample holds a few counts of this clonotype. The chain links TRBV5-1 to TRBJ2-3; 8 nucleotides line up with TRBD2. The CDR3 runs 16 residues. V trimming: 0 bases; J trimming: 4 bases; junction bases outside the gene matches: 7. Germline CDR1 SGHRS, CDR2 YFSETQ. The CDR3 DNA reads as TGCGCCAGCAGCTTGGAAATTAGCGGGGAGGCAGATACGCAGTATTTT. Translating it yields CASSLEISGEADTQYF.

This clonotype has more than one count but fewer than ten. This rearrangement joins TRBV20-1 to TRBJ2-1; tentatively, D is TRBD1 or TRBD2 (5 bases each). Germline values: CDR1 DFQATT, CDR2 SNEGSKA (reference sequence). Deletions cut 5 bases from V and 4 bases from J, with 12 bases between. The CDR3 length is 13 residues. CDR3 coding DNA: TGCAGTGCTCCGTGGGGACCTTACAATGAGCAGTTCTTC. Amino acids: CSAPWGPYNEQFF.

This clonotype was observed at least ten times. The V gene is TRBV7-2, the J gene TRBJ1-5; D possibly corresponds to TRBD1 (5 bases). The CDR3 is made up of 14 amino acids. The germline V and J ends were trimmed by 5 bases and 2 bases, with 10 bases remaining between them. Germline CDR1 and CDR2: SGHTA and FQGNSA. In DNA, the CDR3 is TGTGCCAGCAGCCTACAGGATCGCAATCAGCCCCAGCATTTT. As protein: CASSLQDRNQPQHF.

A few counts support this clonotype. The CDR3 DNA follows: TGCAGTGCTGAGGCCGGGACAGGCAATCAGCCCCAGCATTTT. Translating it yields CSAEAGTGNQPQHF. The chain combines TRBV20-1 with TRBJ1-5; 7 nucleotides agree with TRBD1. Germline loops: CDR1 DFQATT, CDR2 SNEGSKA (reference sequence). CDR3 length equals 14 residues. V shed 5 bases and J 2 bases; nucleotides not matched to a gene: 6.

Only a few counts were recorded for this clonotype. The chain recombines TRBV9 with TRBJ2-7, with 7 nucleotides matching TRBD1. This CDR3 region has 15 residues. Trimming cost V 3 bases and J 0 bases; bases outside gene matches: 6. Germline values: CDR1 SGDLS, CDR2 YYNGEE. The CDR3 DNA reads TGTGCCAGCAGCGCCCGGACAGGATACTCCTACGAGCAGTACTTC. It is translated as CASSARTGYSYEQYF.

V usage is TRBV7-9 and J usage is TRBJ2-5; D unresolved. V was trimmed by 6 bases and J by 5 bases, leaving 10 bases between them. The CDR3 loop spans 12 amino acids. The germline CDR1 and CDR2 sequences are SEHNR and FQNEAQ (reference sequence). The CDR3 DNA follows: TGTGCCAGCAGGTCCCGACGGGAGACCCAGTACTTC. Protein product: CASRSRRETQYF.

This clonotype was seen repeatedly, ten times or more. The rearrangement links TRBV6-4 to TRBJ2-3; a possible D gene is TRBD1 (5 bases). The CDR3 is 13 amino acids. V was shortened by 2 bases and J by 2 bases, with 5 bases between the two germline ends. Germline lookup yields CDR1 MRHNA and CDR2 SNTAGT. In DNA form, the CDR3 reads TGTGCCAGCAGTGACGGGGCCACAGATACGCAGTATTTT. As protein: CASSDGATDTQYF.

This chain uses TRBV7-2 with TRBJ2-5; TRBD2 agrees at 8 bases. There are 14 residues in the CDR3. Germline assignment: CDR1 SGHTA and CDR2 FQGNSA. V dropped 5 bases and J dropped 4; count of bases not matched to a gene: 6. CDR3 coding DNA: TGTGCCAGCAGCCGGGGGGGGAGGTTAGAGACCCAGTACTTC. Its translation: CASSRGGRLETQYF.

The table lists this clonotype with many counts. The chain has TRBV10-3 and TRBJ2-7, with D perhaps being TRBD1 or TRBD2 (6 bases each). From germline, CDR1 is ENHRY and CDR2 SYGVKD. V gave up 3 bases and J gave up 6 bases, with 15 bases separating them. The CDR3 spans 14 residues. The CDR3 bases are TGTGCCATCAGTGATGGCGGGACATCACTCGAGCAGTACGTC. Its translation is CAISDGGTSLEQYV.

In this sample, this clonotype turned up many times. The V and J genes are TRBV7-2 and TRBJ2-3; TRBD2 agrees at 12 bases. J gave up 1 base and V 5 bases, and 4 bases lay outside the gene matches. Per germline, CDR1 SGHTA and CDR2 FQGNSA. CDR3 length: 16 residues. CDR3 sequence reads: CASSPRLAGGTDTQYF. As DNA, the CDR3 is TGTGCCAGCAGCCCTCGACTAGCGGGGGGCACAGATACGCAGTATTTT.

This clonotype came up a few times. The V and J genes are TRBV5-4 and TRBJ1-6; 9 bases are shared with TRBD1. Germline loops: CDR1 SGHNT, CDR2 YYREEE (reference sequence). With 2 bases clipped from V and 7 bases from J, the junction kept 1 base outside the gene matches. The CDR3 has 14 amino acids. The CDR3 DNA is TGTGCCAGCAGCTTCGGACAGGGGAATTCACCCCTCCACTTT. It specifies CASSFGQGNSPLHF.

This clonotype turned up a few times. V usage is TRBV6-6 and J usage is TRBJ2-7, with a weak D call TRBD2 (5 bases). Trimming took 8 bases from V and 3 from J, leaving 8 bases between them. The CDR3 extends over 11 amino acids. Germline CDR1 reads MNHNY; CDR2 reads SVGAGI (reference sequence). The DNA of the CDR3 is TGTGCCAGCCGGACTCACTACGAGCAGTACGTC. Translated: CASRTHYEQYV.

This clonotype was detected ten times or more. The CDR3 DNA sequence: TGCGCCAGCAGCCAAGATCTGTCCGCCTACGGTTACGAGCAGTACTTC. Translation gives CASSQDLSAYGYEQYF. This chain joins TRBV4-3 and TRBJ2-7; D is uncertain. V lost 0 bases and J lost 4, with 16 bases in between. This CDR3 has 16 residues. CDR1 is LGHNA, CDR2 YSLEER, per germline.

J is TRBJ2-5 and V is TRBV6-1; 11 bases fit TRBD2. The CDR3 loop spans 16 amino acids. Unmatched junction bases numbered 7, after V lost 2 bases and J lost 5 bases. Per the germline V gene, CDR1 is MNHNS and CDR2 is SASEGT. The CDR3: CASSEISGGAWETQYF. CDR3 nucleotide sequence: TGTGCCAGCAGTGAAATTAGCGGGGGGGCCTGGGAGACCCAGTACTTC.

This clonotype was counted many times. This chain uses TRBV4-3 with TRBJ2-1; D might be TRBD1 or TRBD2, each matching 5 bases. The CDR3 length is 13 residues. V lost 1 base and J 13 bases, leaving 14 bases between the germline ends. CDR1 is LGHNA, CDR2 YSLEER, per germline. The CDR3: CASSQVGYGGQFF. CDR3 coding DNA: TGCGCCAGCAGCCAAGTCGGGTATGGGGGACAGTTCTTC.